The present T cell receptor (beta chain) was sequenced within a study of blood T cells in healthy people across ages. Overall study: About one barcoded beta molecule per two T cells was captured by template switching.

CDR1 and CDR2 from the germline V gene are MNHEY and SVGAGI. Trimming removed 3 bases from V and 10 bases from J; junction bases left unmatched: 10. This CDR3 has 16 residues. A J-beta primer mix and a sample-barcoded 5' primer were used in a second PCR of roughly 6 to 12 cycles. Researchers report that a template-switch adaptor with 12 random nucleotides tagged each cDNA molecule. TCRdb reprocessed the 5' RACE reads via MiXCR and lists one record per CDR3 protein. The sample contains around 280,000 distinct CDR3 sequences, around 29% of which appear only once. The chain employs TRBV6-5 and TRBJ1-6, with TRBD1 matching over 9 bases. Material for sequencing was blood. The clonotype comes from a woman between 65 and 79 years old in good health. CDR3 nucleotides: TGTGCCAGCAGTTATCCCAGGACAGGGGCACCGTCACCCCTCCACTTT. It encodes CASSYPRTGAPSPLHF.